These 16 T cell receptor beta chains originate from one sample sequenced in a study of cytotoxic CD8 clonotypes in ibrutinib-treated CLL. The method was immunoSEQ multiplex PCR; TCRdb's version includes in-frame clones alone and lacks a portion of them. The sample lists more than 15,000 clones, 64% occurring once. Sequencing was performed on PBMCs, taken after 12 months of ibrutinib treatment. These receptors came from a human donor with chronic lymphocytic leukemia.

The V call is TRBV7-9, the J call TRBJ1-4; no reliable D call. Trimming cost V 4 bases and J 8 bases, with 14 bases left between them. The germline gives CDR1 SEHNR, CDR2 FQNEAQ (reference sequence). This CDR3 is 14 amino acids long. The CDR3 nucleotides are TGTGCCAGCAGCTCCCGGGCCTTGGGGGAAAAACTGTTTTTT. It specifies CASSSRALGEKLFF.

V gene TRBV11-2 combines with J gene TRBJ1-2; 7 nucleotides line up with TRBD1. Looked up from germline, CDR1 is SGHAT and CDR2 is FQNNGV. The trim removed 4 bases at V and 1 base at J, leaving 6 bases unmatched. The CDR3 contains 15 residues. CDR3 sequence (DNA): TGTGCCAGCAGCTCGCTCCGGGACAGTAACTATGGCTACACCTTC. The encoded protein is CASSSLRDSNYGYTF.

The V gene is TRBV30, the J gene TRBJ2-5; D is perhaps TRBD1 or TRBD2 (5 bases each). The germline V gene has CDR1 GTSNPN and CDR2 SVGIG (reference sequence). V was shortened by 5 bases and J by 7 bases, with 23 bases between the two germline ends. The length of the CDR3 is 15 residues. In nucleotides, the CDR3 is TGTGCCTGGGGGCAGCGTGGGGGTGCTGGAAGGACCCAGTACTTC. It translates to CAWGQRGGAGRTQYF.

The table lists this clone with a few counts. The V and J genes are TRBV11-1 and TRBJ2-6; 7 nucleotides line up with TRBD2. The CDR3 sequence is 16 residues long. Germline CDR1 and CDR2: SGHAT and FQDESV (reference sequence). Trimming removed 3 bases from V and 0 bases from J; junction bases left unmatched: 2. Written as DNA, the CDR3 is TGTGCCAGCAGCTTTCGCGGGAGCTCTGGGGCCAACGTCCTGACTTTC. It is translated as CASSFRGSSGANVLTF.

The chain uses TRBV5-1 and TRBJ2-7; perhaps D is TRBD1 or TRBD2 (5 bases each). The CDR3 has 16 amino acids. The V gene lost 0 bases and the J gene lost 6 bases, with 19 bases spanning the gap. CDR1 is SGHRS, CDR2 YFSETQ, per germline. CDR3 DNA: TGCGCCAGCAGCTTGGGTCATGGGGGTGTAGTGGGCGAGCAGTACTTC. Its translation is CASSLGHGGVVGEQYF.

The chain links TRBV5-6 to TRBJ2-7; 7 positions agree with TRBD1. V lost 6 bases, J lost 2 bases, and 5 bases stayed unmatched. Germline values: CDR1 SGHDT, CDR2 YYEEEE. This CDR3 spans 13 amino acids. The CDR3 spells CASTRGQAYEQYF. DNA of the CDR3: TGTGCCAGCACCCGAGGACAGGCCTACGAGCAGTACTTC.

The genes are TRBV9 and TRBJ2-7; D is unresolved. CDR1 SGDLS and CDR2 YYNGEE come from the germline V gene. This CDR3 region has 12 residues. V was pared by 5 bases and J by 1 base, with 7 bases between. Written as DNA, the CDR3 is TGTGCCAGCAGGGTCTTTTCCTACGAGCAGTACTTC. Translating it yields CASRVFSYEQYF.

This chain uses TRBV10-3 with TRBJ2-7, with D perhaps TRBD1 or TRBD2 (5 bases each). This CDR3 comprises 14 residues. From germline, CDR1 is ENHRY and CDR2 SYGVKD. Trimming shortened V by 6 bases and J by 0 bases, and 12 bases separated the two germline ends. This chain's CDR3 is CAIRGTGSSYEQYF. The DNA of the CDR3 is TGTGCCATCAGGGGGACGGGGAGCTCCTACGAGCAGTACTTC.

The chain combines TRBV5-4 with TRBJ1-1; D remains ambiguous. Per germline, CDR1 SGHNT and CDR2 YYREEE (reference sequence). This CDR3 is built from 15 residues. V lost 1 base to trimming and J lost 0 bases, with 10 bases between them. DNA of the CDR3: TGTGCCAGCAGCTTGAGTCCAGAAATGAACACTGAAGCTTTCTTT. It is translated as CASSLSPEMNTEAFF. Complete variable domain (other parts from reference TRBV5-4 and TRBJ1-1): ETGVTQSPTHLIKTRGQQVTLRCSSQSGHNTVSWYQQALGQGPQFIFQYYREEENGRGNFPPRFSGLQFPNYSSELNVNALELDDSALYLCASSLSPEMNTEAFFGQGTRLTVV.

The chain uses TRBV11-2 and TRBJ2-1, with D possibly being TRBD2 (6 bases). CDR3 length: 13 residues. Germline assignment: CDR1 SGHAT and CDR2 FQNNGV. The V end lost 9 bases, the J end lost 2 bases, and 11 bases lay between the germline ends. The CDR3 here is CASDGGTYNEQFF. CDR3 sequence (DNA): TGTGCCAGTGACGGGGGAACCTACAATGAGCAGTTCTTC.

This clone was recorded only once. An end of the junction does not agree with germline; a read error may underlie this. The V gene is TRBV5-1, the J gene TRBJ2-1, with TRBD2 as a possible D gene (6 bases). The germline V gene encodes CDR1 SGHRS and CDR2 YFSETQ. This CDR3 comprises 14 residues. The chain's CDR3 is CASRFGSSYNEQFF. CDR3 DNA: TGCGCCAGCCGCTTCGGGAGCTCCTACAATGAGCAGTTCTTC.

The chain couples TRBV27 to TRBJ2-1; D not certain. Germline-derived CDR1 and CDR2 are MNHEY and SMNVEV (reference sequence). Trimming cost V 3 bases and J 7 bases, with 7 bases left between them. CDR3 length: 12 amino acids. CDR3 amino acids: CASSFGDNEQFF. The CDR3 DNA is TGTGCCAGCAGTTTTGGAGATAATGAGCAGTTCTTC.

The chain links TRBV4-2 to TRBJ2-1; possible D gene TRBD2, 5 bases. Trimming removed 4 bases at V and 4 bases at J, with 17 bases between. CDR1 is LGHNA, CDR2 YNFKEQ, per germline. The CDR3 loop spans 16 amino acids. DNA for the CDR3: TGTGCCAGCAGCCTAAGGCAAATAAGCGGATACAATGAGCAGTTCTTC. It specifies CASSLRQISGYNEQFF.

This clone has more than one count but fewer than ten. The chain is built from TRBV29-1 and TRBJ1-4; unclear D gene. V dropped 3 bases and J dropped 3 bases, with 2 bases sitting between them. The CDR3 loop spans 11 amino acids. From germline, CDR1 is SQVTM and CDR2 ANQGSEA. The CDR3 here is CSVDANEKLFF. The CDR3 DNA is TGCAGCGTTGATGCTAATGAAAAACTGTTTTTT.

The chain is built from TRBV7-9 and TRBJ2-5, with 8 bases fitting TRBD2. Germline assignment: CDR1 SEHNR and CDR2 FQNEAQ (reference sequence). V shed 5 bases, J shed 2 bases, and the junction held 10 bases outside the gene matches. This CDR3 comprises 16 residues. The DNA for the CDR3 is TGTGCCAGCAGCCCATCACTAGCGGTCGAACAAGAGACCCAGTACTTC. Residues: CASSPSLAVEQETQYF.

Concerning this clone: Additional DNA sequences in this sample encode the identical CDR3. The chain is built from TRBV5-1 and TRBJ1-1; tentative D call: TRBD1 (5 bases). Germline V gives CDR1 SGHRS, CDR2 YFSETQ. The CDR3 has 13 residues. The ends were cut back, 5 bases at V and 1 base at J, with 9 bases in the middle. The DNA of the CDR3 is TGCGCCAGCAGTCCAGGGACGAACACTGAAGCTTTCTTT. It specifies CASSPGTNTEAFF.